The 28 T cell receptor beta chains given below trace back to one sample, sequenced in a study of early T cells in non-severe SARS-CoV-2 infection. TCRdb recomputed calls from the 5' RACE reads with MiXCR, one row per CDR3 protein. The data contain just over 80,000 distinct CDR3 sequences, roughly 15% of them seen just once; the ten biggest clones take up 1.4%. Sequencing was performed on whole blood. Source of these receptors: an adult who was a healthcare worker with PCR-confirmed SARS-CoV-2 infection or an uninfected control (not recorded which).

This clonotype was picked up many times. The V gene is TRBV19, the J gene TRBJ2-7, with D perhaps being TRBD1 or TRBD2 (6 bases each). The CDR3 spans 13 residues. Germline V gene sequence: CDR1 LNHDA, CDR2 SQIVND (reference sequence). Deletions cut 5 bases from V and 1 base from J, with 9 bases between. The CDR3 DNA sequence: TGTGCCAGTAGTCGGGGGCTGTCCTACGAGCAGTACTTC. Amino acids: CASSRGLSYEQYF.

Ten or more counts support this clonotype. The chain joins TRBV12-3 or TRBV12-4 to TRBJ2-1; 10 bases fit TRBD2. The CDR3 has 15 amino acids. Trimming at V came to 6 bases and at J to 4 bases, leaving 6 bases not matched to a gene. CDR3: CASSPSGGGYNEQFF. The CDR3, as DNA: TGTGCCAGCAGCCCTAGCGGGGGCGGATACAATGAGCAGTTCTTC.

This clonotype has ten or more counts. The chain combines TRBV6-5 with TRBJ1-2, with 7 bases identical to TRBD1. CDR3 length equals 15 residues. V was pared by 5 bases and J by 4 bases, with 10 bases of the junction left unmatched. CDR1 and CDR2 from the germline V gene are MNHEY and SVGAGI. CDR3 sequence: CASSPQGGDRYGYTF. CDR3 in DNA: TGTGCCAGCAGTCCCCAGGGGGGAGATCGCTATGGCTACACCTTC.

The genes are TRBV5-6 and TRBJ2-5; tentative D call: TRBD1 (6 bases). The length of the CDR3 is 15 residues. Trimming left V 4 bases short and J 7 bases short, with 20 bases between. From germline, CDR1 is SGHDT and CDR2 YYEEEE. The chain's CDR3 is CASSGWGRAQVTQYF. DNA for the CDR3: TGTGCCAGCAGCGGATGGGGGCGAGCCCAGGTGACCCAGTACTTC.

This clonotype occurred many times. The rearrangement uses TRBV14 and TRBJ2-3, with D perhaps matching TRBD1 (6 bases). From germline, CDR1 is SGHDN and CDR2 FVKESK. V shed 0 bases and J shed 5 bases, with 15 bases lying between them. The CDR3 runs to 16 residues. The CDR3 DNA reads TGTGCCAGCAGCCAAGATCCAGGGCAAGGGGGAGATACGCAGTATTTT. This translates into CASSQDPGQGGDTQYF.

There are a few counts of this clonotype. The chain uses TRBV6-2 or TRBV6-3 and TRBJ2-7; 9 positions agree with TRBD1. This CDR3 contains 14 residues. Germline CDR1 and CDR2: MNHEY and SVGEGT. The trim removed 2 bases at V and 5 bases at J, leaving 4 bases unmatched. CDR3 nucleotide sequence: TGTGCCAGCAGTTACGATGGGGACAGGGACGAGCAGTACTTC. Translated: CASSYDGDRDEQYF.

The chain uses TRBV20-1 and TRBJ2-7; the D is unclear. Trimming took off 5 bases at V and 2 bases at J, with 10 bases between the two ends. CDR3 length: 12 residues. CDR1 is DFQATT and CDR2 is SNEGSKA in the germline V gene (reference sequence). The DNA for the CDR3 is TGCAGTGCTTCCGACGGCGCCTACGAGCAGTACTTC. It encodes CSASDGAYEQYF.

This clonotype showed up many times. V gene TRBV18 combines with J gene TRBJ2-2; D is unresolved. The CDR3 runs to 17 residues. V gave up 2 bases and J gave up 0 bases, with 13 bases separating them. CDR1 KGHSH and CDR2 LQKENI come from the germline V gene. The DNA for the CDR3 is TGTGCCAGCTCACCATCCAAGTCGAACTCGAACACCGGGGAGCTGTTTTTT. It translates to CASSPSKSNSNTGELFF.

This clonotype was counted only a few times. J is TRBJ2-1 and V is TRBV20-1; 12 nucleotides agree with TRBD2. The CDR3 is 14 amino acids. The germline V gene has CDR1 DFQATT and CDR2 SNEGSKA (reference sequence). V was clipped by 5 bases and J by 10 bases; unmatched bases: 9. CDR3 loop: CSAVLAGGRREQFF. The CDR3 region has the DNA TGCAGTGCTGTACTAGCGGGGGGCCGAAGAGAGCAGTTCTTC.

This clonotype was detected ten times or more. This chain joins TRBV20-1 and TRBJ1-1, with D perhaps matching TRBD1 (5 bases). Germline V lookup: CDR1 DFQATT, CDR2 SNEGSKA (reference sequence). The CDR3 extends over 16 amino acids. Trimming left V 2 bases short and J 1 base short, with 17 bases between. CDR3 sequence: CSARSSGRAGNTEAFF. CDR3 nucleotides: TGCAGTGCTAGATCCTCGGGGCGCGCGGGGAACACTGAAGCTTTCTTT.

This clonotype was counted between two and nine times. The DNA of the CDR3 is TGTGCCAGCAGCCAAGATACAGTATACTATAATTCACCCCTCCACTTT. Its translation: CASSQDTVYYNSPLHF. This chain uses TRBV14 with TRBJ1-6; D gene unclear. Trimming removed 0 bases at V and 3 bases at J, with 9 bases between. The CDR3 has 16 residues. Germline lookup yields CDR1 SGHDN and CDR2 FVKESK.

Many counts were recorded for this clonotype. This chain uses TRBV11-3 with TRBJ1-1; tentatively, D is TRBD1 (5 bases). Germline V CDR1 and CDR2: SGHNT, YENEEA. CDR3 length: 12 amino acids. V was pared by 5 bases and J by 8 bases, with 12 bases between. This chain's CDR3 is CASSLGPAEAFF. In DNA, the CDR3 is TGTGCCAGCAGCCTGGGACCAGCGGAAGCTTTCTTT.

Ten or more counts support this clonotype. V usage is TRBV20-1 and J usage is TRBJ2-3; 10 bases are shared with TRBD2. CDR1 is DFQATT, CDR2 SNEGSKA, per germline (reference sequence). With 6 bases clipped from V and 2 bases from J, the junction kept 11 bases outside the gene matches. This CDR3 has 16 residues. In DNA, the CDR3 is TGCAGTGCAAGTCCTTTAGCGGGGGGCTTCACAGATACGCAGTATTTT. This encodes CSASPLAGGFTDTQYF.

The V gene is TRBV28, the J gene TRBJ2-7; D is unresolved. The length of the CDR3 is 15 residues. The ends were cut back, 8 bases at V and 4 bases at J, with 21 bases in the middle. CDR1 MDHEN and CDR2 SYDVKM come from the germline V gene. CDR3 in amino acids: CASANQDLGGYEQYF. The CDR3 coding sequence is TGTGCCAGCGCAAATCAAGACCTGGGCGGTTACGAGCAGTACTTC.

About this clonotype: This may come from a read error, since a much larger clone is one base off. The chain carries TRBV21-1 and TRBJ1-2; the table's TRBD1 call for D was not verified on the DNA. TRBV21-1 is a documented pseudogene. The CDR3 length is 16 residues. This chain's CDR3 is CASNPQGRKPNYDYTF. The CDR3 DNA sequence: TGTGCCAGCAACCCACAGGGCCGAAAGCCTAACTATGACTACACCTTC.

This clonotype was detected ten times or more. This sequence joins TRBV20-1 and TRBJ2-3; 7 nucleotides match TRBD2. The CDR3 consists of 14 residues. Germline V gene sequence: CDR1 DFQATT, CDR2 SNEGSKA (reference sequence). V dropped 3 bases and J dropped 4; count of bases not matched to a gene: 7. As DNA, the CDR3 is TGCAGTGCTAGGGTACTAGCGAGGGCAGATACGCAGTATTTT. Protein: CSARVLARADTQYF.

This clonotype was recorded a few times. The V and J genes are TRBV7-9 and TRBJ2-7, with D perhaps matching TRBD2 (6 bases). The CDR3 loop spans 12 amino acids. Trimming stripped 4 bases from V and 11 bases from J, with 15 bases between. Looked up from germline, CDR1 is SEHNR and CDR2 is FQNEAQ (reference sequence). CDR3 residues: CASSYRPGDEYF. The CDR3 DNA reads as TGTGCCAGCAGCTACCGGCCGGGGGATGAGTACTTC. The whole variable domain, remainder taken from reference TRBV7-9 and TRBJ2-7, is DTGVSQNPRHKITKRGQNVTFRCDPISEHNRLYWYRQTLGQGPEFLTYFQNEAQLEKSRLLSDRFSAERPKGSFSTLEIQRTEQGDSAMYLCASSYRPGDEYFGPGTRLTVT.

The V and J genes are TRBV6-6 and TRBJ1-5, with TRBD1 as a possible D gene (5 bases). CDR3 length equals 15 residues. In germline, CDR1 is MNHNY, CDR2 SVGAGI (reference sequence). Between the trimmed V and J ends, which lost 2 bases and 3 bases, there was a span of 11 bases. CDR3 in DNA: TGTGCCAGCAGTTACCCGCGACAGCACAATCAGCCCCAGCATTTT. It encodes CASSYPRQHNQPQHF.

The J gene is TRBJ2-2, the V gene TRBV6-2 or TRBV6-3; TRBD2 matches at 9 bases. J was trimmed by 0 bases and V by 2 bases; bases with no gene match: 4. Germline assignment: CDR1 MNHEY and CDR2 SVGEGT. This CDR3 comprises 17 residues. The CDR3 region is CASSYESGGPNTGELFF. The CDR3 coding sequence is TGTGCCAGCAGTTACGAGAGCGGGGGGCCGAACACCGGGGAGCTGTTTTTT.

Ten or more counts support this clonotype. The chain recombines TRBV7-2 with TRBJ2-7; no reliable D call. V was pared by 5 bases and J by 7 bases, with 12 bases between. The CDR3 spans 12 residues. Germline V gene data show CDR1 as SGHTA and CDR2 as FQGNSA. CDR3 DNA sequence: TGTGCCAGCAGCCTAGACCGTCGGGAGCAGTACTTC. This codes for CASSLDRREQYF.

The chain carries TRBV5-1 and TRBJ1-3; the D is unclear. V was clipped by 1 base and J by 2 bases, with 7 bases between them. Germline-derived CDR1 and CDR2 are SGHRS and YFSETQ. The CDR3 length is 14 residues. The CDR3 bases are TGCGCCAGCAGCTTGTGTGGAGCTGGAAACACCATATATTTT. Protein sequence: CASSLCGAGNTIYF.

This clonotype was counted a few times. The gene calls are TRBV11-2 and TRBJ2-3; weak D call: TRBD2 (6 bases). Germline V CDR1 and CDR2: SGHAT, FQNNGV. The CDR3 is made up of 15 amino acids. Trimming took 0 bases from V and 0 from J, leaving 7 bases between them. CDR3 residues: CASSLDRGSTDTQYF. In DNA, the CDR3 is TGTGCCAGCAGCTTAGACCGGGGGAGCACAGATACGCAGTATTTT.

CDR3 amino acids: CASSSRGRTRRDEQFF. CDR3 DNA sequence: TGTGCCAGCAGCTCCCGCGGCAGGACTCGTAGGGATGAGCAGTTCTTC. This chain connects TRBV7-2 to TRBJ2-1; tentatively, D is TRBD2 (5 bases). The CDR3 has 16 residues. The V and J ends lost 4 bases and 8 bases respectively, with 21 bases between them. CDR1 and CDR2 (germline): SGHTA, FQGNSA.

The rearrangement uses TRBV12-3 or TRBV12-4 and TRBJ1-6; D uncertain. CDR3 length equals 13 residues. Trimming cost V 4 bases and J 2 bases, with 3 bases left between them. The CDR3 region is CASSSPYNSPLHF. CDR3 DNA sequence: TGTGCCAGCAGTTCTCCCTATAATTCACCCCTCCACTTT.

This clonotype appeared many times. The chain combines TRBV27 with TRBJ1-1; 8 bases align to TRBD1. This CDR3 has 14 amino acids. From germline, CDR1 is MNHEY and CDR2 SMNVEV (reference sequence). The junction had 7 bases not matched to a gene; V was cut back by 6 bases and J by 4 bases. The CDR3 sequence is CASSVSTGVTEAFF. As DNA, the CDR3 is TGTGCCAGCAGCGTGTCGACAGGGGTCACTGAAGCTTTCTTT.

This clonotype was seen at least ten times. The chain links TRBV28 to TRBJ1-2, with D maybe TRBD1 (6 bases). CDR1 and CDR2 from the germline V gene are MDHEN and SYDVKM. The CDR3 length is 16 residues. Between the trimmed V and J ends, which lost 7 bases and 1 base, there was a span of 19 bases. CDR3 in DNA: TGTGCCAGCATCCATACCGCAGAGGGGGATAACTATGGCTACACCTTC. It translates to CASIHTAEGDNYGYTF.

This clonotype was seen at least ten times. V and J are TRBV3-1 and TRBJ2-7; unclear D gene. The V end was cut by 0 bases, the J end by 2 bases, with 11 bases between. Germline loops: CDR1 LGHDT, CDR2 YNNKEL (reference sequence). The CDR3 covers 15 residues. In nucleotides, the CDR3 is TGTGCCAGCAGCCAAGATAAGCTGCCGACCTACGAGCAGTACTTC. Translated: CASSQDKLPTYEQYF.

The rearrangement links TRBV30 to TRBJ1-1; 9 bases are a match to TRBD1. There are 12 residues in the CDR3. Germline loops: CDR1 GTSNPN, CDR2 SVGIG (reference sequence). Trimming cost V 8 bases and J 11 bases; bases outside gene matches: 12. The CDR3 loop reads CAREQGAGMAFF. The CDR3 DNA is TGTGCCCGCGAACAGGGGGCAGGGATGGCTTTCTTT.